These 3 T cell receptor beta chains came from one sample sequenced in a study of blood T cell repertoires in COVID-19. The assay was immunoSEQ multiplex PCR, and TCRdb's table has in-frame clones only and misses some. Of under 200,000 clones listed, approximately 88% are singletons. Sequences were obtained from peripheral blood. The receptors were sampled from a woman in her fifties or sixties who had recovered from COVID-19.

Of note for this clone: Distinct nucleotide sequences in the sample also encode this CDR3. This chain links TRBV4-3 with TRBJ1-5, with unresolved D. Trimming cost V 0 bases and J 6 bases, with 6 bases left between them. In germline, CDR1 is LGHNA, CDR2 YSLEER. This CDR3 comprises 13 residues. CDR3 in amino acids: CASSQDRGQPQHF. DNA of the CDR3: TGCGCCAGCAGCCAAGATCGGGGTCAGCCCCAGCATTTT.

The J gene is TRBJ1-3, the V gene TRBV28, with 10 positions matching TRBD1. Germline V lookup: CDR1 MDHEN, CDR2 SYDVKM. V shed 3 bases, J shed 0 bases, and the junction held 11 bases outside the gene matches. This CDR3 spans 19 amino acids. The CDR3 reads CASSFDLGQGSSSGNTIYF. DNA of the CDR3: TGTGCCAGCAGTTTCGACCTGGGACAGGGGTCGTCCTCTGGAAACACCATATATTTT.

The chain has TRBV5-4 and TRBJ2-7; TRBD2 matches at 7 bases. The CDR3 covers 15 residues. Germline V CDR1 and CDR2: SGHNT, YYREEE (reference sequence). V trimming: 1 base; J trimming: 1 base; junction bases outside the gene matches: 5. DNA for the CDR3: TGTGCCAGCAGCTTGCGATCGGGGGGATCCTACGAGCAGTACTTC. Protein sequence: CASSLRSGGSYEQYF.